A single sample is the source of the 13 T cell receptor beta chains below, sequenced in a study of shared T cell receptors in the human thymus. The protocol was immunoSEQ multiplex PCR, while the TCRdb copy is restricted to in-frame clones and leaves out a portion. The profile shows approximately 730,000 clones, 70% to 90% of them singletons. These data are also associated with another study on human thymus T cells.

Sequencing input: thymocytes. These receptors were taken from a girl under three years old with a congenital heart defect.

The gene calls are TRBV5-1 and TRBJ1-3, with 8 positions matching TRBD1. V was pared by 2 bases and J by 0 bases, with 4 bases of the junction left unmatched. The CDR3 sequence is 16 residues long. The germline CDR1 and CDR2 sequences are SGHRS and YFSETQ. The chain's CDR3 is CASSFGQGCSGNTIYF. The CDR3 nucleotides are TGCGCCAGCAGCTTCGGACAGGGCTGCTCTGGAAACACCATATATTTT.

The V call is TRBV27, the J call TRBJ2-7, with unresolved D. Germline CDR1 is MNHEY and CDR2 is SMNVEV (reference sequence). The CDR3 is made up of 13 amino acids. Trimming shortened V by 5 bases and J by 3 bases, and 11 bases separated the two germline ends. The CDR3 spells CASSPTGYYEQYF. As DNA, the CDR3 is TGTGCCAGCAGTCCGACCGGGTACTACGAGCAGTACTTC.

This clone was counted once. J is TRBJ2-7 and V is TRBV4-1; 11 nucleotides align to TRBD2. From germline, CDR1 is MGHRA and CDR2 YSYEKL. The CDR3 totals 16 residues. The J segment lost 2 bases and the V segment lost 3 bases, leaving 6 bases of the junction unmatched. DNA for the CDR3: TGCGCCAGCAGCCAGAACACTAGCGGGGGCCCCTACGAGCAGTACTTC. Translation: CASSQNTSGGPYEQYF.

The chain is built from TRBV14 and TRBJ2-1; D uncertain. The CDR3 sequence is 14 residues long. Germline V lookup: CDR1 SGHDN, CDR2 FVKESK. Between the trimmed V and J ends, which lost 0 bases and 3 bases, there was a span of 6 bases. CDR3 coding DNA: TGTGCCAGCAGCCAAGATCCCCTCTACAATGAGCAGTTCTTC. The encoded protein is CASSQDPLYNEQFF. Using reference TRBV14 and TRBJ2-1 for the parts outside the CDR3, the full variable domain is EAGVTQFPSHSVIEKGQTVTLRCDPISGHDNLYWYRRVMGKEIKFLLHFVKESKQDESGMPNNRFLAERTGGTYSTLKVQPAELEDSGVYFCASSQDPLYNEQFFGPGTRLTVL.

The chain couples TRBV7-3 to TRBJ2-7; a weak D match, TRBD2 (6 bases). The CDR3 has 14 residues. Trimming stripped 5 bases from V and 7 bases from J, with 18 bases between. Germline CDR1 SGHTA, CDR2 FQGTGA. CDR3 sequence: CASSARRVRREQYF. CDR3 sequence (DNA): TGTGCCAGCAGCGCTCGGAGGGTCCGAAGGGAGCAGTACTTC.

V usage is TRBV9 and J usage is TRBJ1-4, with 7 bases fitting TRBD1. V shed 0 bases and J 4 bases; nucleotides not matched to a gene: 3. The CDR3 is 15 amino acids. CDR1 is SGDLS, CDR2 YYNGEE, per germline. The CDR3 loop reads CASSVEGASNEKLFF. The DNA for the CDR3 is TGTGCCAGCAGCGTAGAGGGGGCGAGTAATGAAAAACTGTTTTTT.

This clone was seen only a few times. V is TRBV6-6 and J is TRBJ1-1, with unresolved D. Per the germline V gene, CDR1 is MNHNY and CDR2 is SVGAGI (reference sequence). This CDR3 is built from 14 residues. Trimming took 6 bases from V and 2 from J, leaving 13 bases between them. CDR3 residues: CASSSRSANTEAFF. As DNA, the CDR3 is TGTGCCAGCAGCTCCAGGTCAGCTAACACTGAAGCTTTCTTT.

The rearrangement joins TRBV11-1 to TRBJ2-1; 7 nucleotides line up with TRBD1. Germline CDR1 SGHAT, CDR2 FQDESV (reference sequence). The CDR3 sequence is 17 residues long. V trimming: 5 bases; J trimming: 6 bases; junction bases outside the gene matches: 16. The CDR3 coding sequence is TGTGCCAGCAGCGCTACCGGGACAGATAATTCCCTCAATGAGCAGTTCTTC. It translates to CASSATGTDNSLNEQFF.

The V and J genes are TRBV12-5 and TRBJ1-1; 10 bases map to TRBD1. Germline CDR1 reads LGHNT; CDR2 reads FRNRAP. The length of the CDR3 is 16 residues. J was trimmed by 7 bases and V by 6 bases; bases with no gene match: 14. CDR3 bases: TGTGCTAGTGGCCACAGCCCCGGGACAGGGGCTCTTGAAGCTTTCTTT. Protein sequence: CASGHSPGTGALEAFF.

The rearrangement links TRBV27 to TRBJ1-2; D might be TRBD1 (5 bases). Trimming took off 8 bases at V and 6 bases at J, with 10 bases between the two ends. The CDR3 is 11 amino acids. CDR1 and CDR2 from the germline V gene are MNHEY and SMNVEV (reference sequence). The CDR3, as DNA: TGTGCCAGCGCGGGGGATCATGGCTACACCTTC. Protein: CASAGDHGYTF.

In the case of this clone: This CDR3 is also generated by other DNA sequences in the sample. This sequence joins TRBV4-1 and TRBJ1-2; weak D call: TRBD1 (6 bases). Germline values: CDR1 MGHRA, CDR2 YSYEKL. The V gene lost 0 bases and the J gene lost 4 bases, with 9 bases spanning the gap. The CDR3 is made up of 14 amino acids. CDR3 in DNA: TGCGCCAGCAGCCAAGATAGGGGGGGCTATGGCTACACCTTC. Amino acids: CASSQDRGGYGYTF.

There are a few counts of this clone. The V and J genes are TRBV25-1 and TRBJ2-7; D call uncertain. This CDR3 comprises 14 residues. V lost 4 bases and J lost 2, with 12 bases in between. Germline V gives CDR1 MGHDK, CDR2 SYGVNS. The CDR3 here is CASSARRIPYEQYF. The CDR3 region has the DNA TGTGCCAGCAGTGCCAGAAGAATCCCCTACGAGCAGTACTTC.

The chain uses TRBV7-9 and TRBJ1-6, with D perhaps matching TRBD1 (5 bases). This CDR3 spans 13 amino acids. V was shortened by 8 bases and J by 6 bases, with 11 bases between the two germline ends. Germline CDR1 and CDR2: SEHNR and FQNEAQ (reference sequence). CDR3 nucleotide sequence: TGTGCCAGCGGGGCGCCCGGTAATTCACCCCTCCACTTT. This encodes CASGAPGNSPLHF.